This T cell receptor beta chain was found in a study of cytomegalovirus exposure and HLA in healthy donors (dated by TCRdb to 2015 to 2018). Study-wide context: In an earlier analysis of 450 to 750 of the donors, about 270 Gb of sequence data and approximately 100 million unique TCR beta sequences from about 190 million T cells were reported. An early release covering roughly 600 HLA-typed donors comprised approximately 300 gigabases of sequencing data and around 80 million unique TCR sequences. The genetic ancestry cluster associated with self-reported Caucasian donors included 70% to 85% of the approximately 400 genotyped donors. The study aimed to test whether signatures of past pathogen exposure could be identified by cataloging public T cell receptors. Using immunosequencing, the study profiled T cell repertoires from 500 to 800 subjects and related those repertoires to cytomegalovirus serostatus. A separate validation cohort of roughly 110 different subjects was used in addition to the roughly 700-subject first cohort. The study combined high-throughput TCR immunosequencing, statistical association of individual TCRs with disease status, and machine learning to predict cytomegalovirus infection status. A later analysis re-analyzed previously published TCR beta repertoires from approximately 700 donors and added high-resolution HLA genotyping to study TCR occurrence patterns. Rather than using new phenotypic data, the later analysis identified candidate immune exposures from TCR beta sequences and from how often those sequences occurred across donors. An earlier analysis of about 620 of the donors applied high-throughput TCR beta sequencing to assess whether each TCR beta V gene segment acted as functional or pseudogenic. Donor age, sex, ethnicity and CMV serostatus were collected together with the repertoire data. In a later genetic analysis, genome-wide SNP genotypes for about 60% of the 666 donors were used, and that subset was treated as a discovery cohort. Every repertoire in the discovery cohort had been generated on one and the same sequencing platform. HLA typing included class I and class II loci at four-digit resolution. The number of donors typed differed by locus, with roughly 629-640 for A, B, C, DRB1 and DQB1, around 500 for DQA1, over 600 for DPA1, and some 440 for DPB1. Roughly 5 DR-DQ haplotypes were handled as single units for association and clustering because linkage in the cohort was strong. Across approximately 400 genotyped donors of the cohort, an average of about 220,000 unique TCR beta nucleotide sequences per donor were sequenced, and roughly a sixth of those sequences were non-productive.

What the authors observed across the whole study: Assigning TCR associations to individual alleles was difficult when HLA alleles, especially DR and DQ, strongly co-occurred. The sequencing pipeline was judged likely to have produced a cluster of highly shared sequence variants as a technical artifact. In a later analysis, several top co-occurrence clusters were reported to appear linked to parvovirus B19, influenza, CMV and Epstein-Barr virus. Most TCR sequences were seen in very few donors, while some public TCRs were found in many individuals. In a later analysis, TCR association rates were found to vary across HLA loci, with the most associated TCRs seen for DRB1 alleles and the fewest for HLA-C alleles. The study gave a list of some 150 TCR beta chains associated with cytomegalovirus. A further reported finding was that TCR beta sequences accurately predicted the HLA-A and HLA-B alleles for most subjects in the first cohort. The authors suggested that the approach could potentially be generalized to other disease states and immunological phenotypes. In an earlier analysis of some 550 of the donors, most TCR beta V segments were observed in productive rearrangements about 87% or about 30% of the time, broadly matching IMGT annotations. A few of the identified cytomegalovirus-associated TCR beta chains were confirmed in vitro to be specific for cytomegalovirus antigens. At a false discovery rate of 0.05, a later analysis linked roughly 17,000 TCR beta sequences to specific HLA alleles. Roughly uniform sequencing depth across donors was assumed in presence/absence analyses, although this assumption may not hold. In a later analysis, most CMV-associated TCR beta chains were found to appear HLA-restricted, with HLA associations seemingly driven largely by CMV exposure. A later analysis found that HLA-associated TCR beta chains were more clonally expanded and had lower generation probabilities than equally common non-associated chains. The earlier analysis of 587 of the donors excluded over 15 rarely observed V segments, including chromosome 9 orphons, because counts were too low. A later genetic analysis reported fewer N-insertions in productive TCRs among donors in an Asian-associated ancestry cluster than the approximately 700-donor mean. The cohort was sequenced for TCR beta chains only, and without alpha or paired-chain data the features that could be detected were limited. An association between a missense DCLRE1C variant and V-gene and J-gene trimming of TCR beta chains was found in a later genetic analysis and replicated in an independent cohort. Because HLA typing was unavailable for some donors at each locus, only the typed subset was used in association tests. Immune exposure information for the cohort was limited to CMV serostatus. Correlated functional status among segregating V segments might reflect linkage disequilibrium, but an unknown experimental factor could not be ruled out. Cytomegalovirus status was reported to be diagnosed by the classifier with high specificity and sensitivity in both the original and validation cohorts.

Library preparation was by the immunoSEQ multiplex PCR assay. The multiplex PCR relied on a mix of 60 forward primers for TCR Vbeta segments and 13 reverse primers for TCR Jbeta segments. A multiplex PCR assay on genomic DNA amplified the CDR3 region of rearranged TCR beta genes. On the Illumina HiSeq System, the amplified TCR beta libraries were sequenced as 87-base-pair reads. The paper's data handling went like this. In a later analysis, tens of millions of unique TCR beta chains were counted across the roughly 610 repertoires, and around 10 million of these chains were shared by at least two donors. A nearest-neighbor algorithm error-corrected the raw reads and collapsed the reads into unique sequences, merging closely related sequences to remove PCR and sequencing errors. Alignment of CDR3 sequences to IMGT reference sequences was used to assign V, D and J gene segments. Each retained sequence needed at least a six-nucleotide match to both a V gene segment and a J gene segment. A rearrangement was called productive if the CDR3 had no stop codons and remained in frame with V and J, and every other rearrangement was called non-productive. Following IMGT convention, CDR3 was defined as the stretch from the second conserved V-encoded cysteine to the conserved J-encoded phenylalanine. The earlier analysis of roughly 590 of the donors excluded any sequence lacking an unambiguous match to a single V gene segment. An earlier analysis of 587 of the donors classified V segments as functional when productive rearrangements were above 56.7% and as segregating when the standard deviation between donors was above 5%. To diagnose cytomegalovirus status from the catalog of TCR beta chain sequences, a statistical classification framework was built. In a later analysis, TCR nucleotide sequences were compared against IMGT/GENE-DB human TR gene sequences so that V and J genes could be assigned. The TCRdist pipeline was used in a later analysis to assign CDR3 sequences and most-parsimonious VDJ recombination scenarios. In a later analysis, each TCR beta chain was defined by its CDR3 amino acid sequence together with its V-gene family, and reads without a unique V-gene family were excluded. A later analysis removed 592 highly shared, low-generation-probability nucleotide sequences to deal with suspected cross-contamination and a sequencing artifact. In a later analysis, a clonal expansion index was calculated for each public chain from normalized within-repertoire ranks of inferred template counts. In a later analysis, generation probabilities were computed using a VDJ recombination model fitted to out-of-frame rearrangements, and the results were checked against IGoR. Hypergeometric tests were used in a later analysis to score TCR-TCR, TCR-HLA and TCR-CMV co-occurrence, with a repertoire-size bias correction applied to the TCR pairs. False discovery rates were estimated in a later analysis by permuting HLA or CMV assignments 20 times. A later analysis grouped co-occurring TCRs with DBSCAN, adding TCRdist sequence similarity when clustering within HLA-allele-positive subsets. Repertoires with fewer than 30,000 or more than 120,000 public chains, plus five repertoires with anomalous nucleotide sharing, were excluded from co-occurrence clustering. TCRdb took over this immuneACCESS table, retaining in-frame rearrangements with V and J assigned. Such tables are incomplete; in checked studies, under half of the missing clones stem from an unresolved V gene, and the remainder is unexplained. The V and J calls and the clone size are those of that table, but D and trimming were determined from the DNA. The sample table lists about 78,000 clones, roughly 72% of them with a count of one. The ten top clones hold more than 9.5% of the sample.

A note on this clone: Its antigen remains undetermined. The record has no base qualities; no much larger clone is one base away.

The cohort consisted of 666 healthy bone marrow donors. At the time of sampling, every cohort member was nominally healthy, though immune exposures that went unrecorded were likely present. The donor tested CMV seropositive, placing the donor among the roughly 300 seropositive members of the cohort. Every donor gave a peripheral blood sample, and the peripheral blood mononuclear cells from that sample were used for TCR beta sequencing. Genomic DNA was extracted from the blood cell samples with the Qiagen DNeasy Blood Extraction Kit. The sequence was obtained from a woman between 40 and 50 years old in good health and CMV-seropositive. The sequencing input was PBMCs.

CDR3 sequence: CACTRTGTSYEQYF. The nucleotides are TGTGCCTGTACCCGGACAGGGACCTCCTACGAGCAGTACTTC. The chain links TRBV30 with TRBJ2-7, with 8 central nucleotides matching TRBD1. The CDR3 goes from the cysteine to the phenylalanine over 14 residues. CDR3 DNA only is kept here, 42 bases in frame from base 1. V lost 6 bases and J lost 0 bases, and the count of bases not matched to a germline gene is 7. The germline V gene encodes CDR1 GTSNPN and CDR2 SVGIG (reference sequence).